Listed below are T cell receptor beta chains from one sample, sequenced in a study of CD8+ T cells in alopecia areata. Clones were read by immunoSEQ multiplex PCR, and TCRdb kept only the in-frame ones, dropping some. This sample has roughly 210,000 clones, with around two fifths found just once. This specimen was CD4+ T cells sorted from blood, taken around week 37, from a patient treated with tofacitinib. The receptors were gathered from a human donor with alopecia areata. The CDR3 runs from the conserved cysteine through the conserved F or W. A D gene is named only where the DNA matches it firmly. Not every row has a clone size; where given, it reads once, few, many or a size class.

V: TRBV5-4; size: -; D: -; J: TRBJ2-5; DNA: TGTGCCAGCAGCCTGTACGGGGAGACCCAGTACTTC; CDR3: CASSLYGETQYF
V: TRBV29-1; size: -; D: -; J: TRBJ1-2; DNA: TGCAGCGTCGGGGCACTGACCTCCGTCACCACTAACTATGGCTACACCTTC; CDR3: CSVGALTSVTTNYGYTF
V: TRBV10-2; size: few; D: -; J: TRBJ1-5; DNA: TGCGCCAGCAGTGAGTCGATGGGGGGCTGGCAGCCCCAGCATTTT; CDR3: CASSESMGGWQPQHF
V: TRBV4-3; size: few; D: -; J: TRBJ2-1; DNA: TGCGCCAGCAGTCCGGGATCCCATCTCTCCTACAATGAGCAGTTCTTC; CDR3: CASSPGSHLSYNEQFF
V: TRBV28; size: -; D: -; J: TRBJ2-7; DNA: TGTGCCAGCAGGCCTACAGGTTCGCCTTACGAGCAGTACTTC; CDR3: CASRPTGSPYEQYF
V: TRBV4-3; size: -; D: TRBD2; J: TRBJ2-1; DNA: TGCGCCAGCAGCCAAGGGGGCGGGAGTATTCAGCAGTTCTTC; CDR3: CASSQGGGSIQQFF
V: TRBV2; size: -; D: TRBD2; J: TRBJ2-1; DNA: TGTGCCAGCAAACGACTAGCAGACAATGAGCAGTTCTTC; CDR3: CASKRLADNEQFF
V: TRBV7-3; size: -; D: -; J: TRBJ2-7; DNA: TGTGCCAGCAGCTCCGGGGCTTCCTACGAGCAGTACTTC; CDR3: CASSSGASYEQYF
V: TRBV7-8; size: few; D: -; J: TRBJ2-1; DNA: TGTGCCAGCAGCTTAGATTCGCGTAATTCCCAGTTCTTC; CDR3: CASSLDSRNSQFF
V: TRBV4-1; size: -; D: TRBD2; J: TRBJ2-5; DNA: TGCGCCAGCAGCTCCCCCCGAGCGGGAGGGCTGGAGACCCAGTACTTC; CDR3: CASSSPRAGGLETQYF
V: TRBV2; size: -; D: -; J: TRBJ2-4; DNA: TGTGCCAGCAGTGATTCTGAAAACATTCAGTACTTC; CDR3: CASSDSENIQYF
V: TRBV11-2; size: -; D: TRBD1; J: TRBJ2-6; DNA: TGTGCCAGCAGCTTAAGACAGGGGGCCCGCTCTGGGGCCAACGTCCTGACTTTC; CDR3: CASSLRQGARSGANVLTF
V: TRBV18; size: few; D: -; J: TRBJ2-7; DNA: TGTGCCAGCTCACCGGGTACCGGGCCTCAATACGAGCAGTACTTC; CDR3: CASSPGTGPQYEQYF
V: TRBV19; size: -; D: TRBD2; J: TRBJ2-2; DNA: TGTGCCAGTGATCAGGGAGGGGTGGTGACCGGGGAGCTGTTTTTT; CDR3: CASDQGGVVTGELFF
V: TRBV7-9; size: few; D: TRBD1; J: TRBJ2-1; DNA: TGTGCCAGCAGCCCACAACCGGGACAGGCCCACAATGAGCAGTTCTTC; CDR3: CASSPQPGQAHNEQFF
V: TRBV5-6; size: -; D: -; J: TRBJ1-1; DNA: TGTGCCAGCAGCTTGGGGGGGAACACTGAAGCTTTCTTT; CDR3: CASSLGGNTEAFF
V: TRBV15; size: -; D: -; J: TRBJ2-5; DNA: TGTGCCACCAGCAGAGAAGCGACCCAGTACTTC; CDR3: CATSREATQYF
V: TRBV7-2; size: -; D: TRBD1; J: TRBJ2-7; DNA: TGTGCCAGCAGCTTAGGAGGGGCAGGGGGCTACGAGCAGTACTTC; CDR3: CASSLGGAGGYEQYF
V: TRBV7-9; size: -; D: -; J: TRBJ2-4; DNA: TGTGCCAGCAGCTTAGAGACTAGTTGGGGCTATGCCAAAAACATTCAGTACTTC; CDR3: CASSLETSWGYAKNIQYF
V: TRBV9; size: -; D: -; J: TRBJ2-1; DNA: TGTGCCAGCAGCGCACAGGAGTATGAGCAGTTCTTC; CDR3: CASSAQEYEQFF
V: TRBV27; size: few; D: -; J: TRBJ2-3; DNA: TGTGCCAGCAGTTCACAGGGAGATACGCAGTATTTT; CDR3: CASSSQGDTQYF
V: TRBV7-8; size: few; D: -; J: TRBJ1-5; DNA: TGTGCCAGCAGCTTAGCGGCGGGGGGCGTAGGAAGCAATCAGCCCCAGCATTTT; CDR3: CASSLAAGGVGSNQPQHF
V: TRBV9; size: -; D: -; J: TRBJ2-3; DNA: TGTGCCAGCAGCGTAGCCTCAGGCACAGATACGCAGTATTTT; CDR3: CASSVASGTDTQYF
V: TRBV29-1; size: -; D: -; J: TRBJ2-7; DNA: TGCAGCGTTTCTTGGTACGAGCAGTACTTC; CDR3: CSVSWYEQYF
V: TRBV6-5; size: once; D: -; J: TRBJ1-1; DNA: TGTGCCAGCACACTAGGGTTGAACACTGAAGCTTTCTTT; CDR3: CASTLGLNTEAFF
V: TRBV18; size: -; D: -; J: TRBJ1-5; DNA: TGTGCCAGCTCTCACAGAGAAAATCAGCCCCAGCATTTT; CDR3: CASSHRENQPQHF
V: TRBV7-9; size: few; D: -; J: TRBJ2-1; DNA: TGTGCCAGCAGCTTCGGCAACAATGAGCAGTTCTTC; CDR3: CASSFGNNEQFF
V: TRBV19; size: -; D: -; J: TRBJ2-6; DNA: TGTGCCAGTAGTATCAGGGAGTCTCCGCTTGGGGCCAACGTCCTGACTTTC; CDR3: CASSIRESPLGANVLTF
V: TRBV2; size: -; D: TRBD1; J: TRBJ2-1; DNA: TGTGCCAGTTCCGGAGACAGGGTCTCCTACAATGAGCAGTTCTTC; CDR3: CASSGDRVSYNEQFF
V: TRBV29-1; size: few; D: TRBD1; J: TRBJ2-7; DNA: TGCAGCGTTGCGATCACAGGGGTCTACGAGCAGTACTTC; CDR3: CSVAITGVYEQYF
V: TRBV28; size: few; D: TRBD1; J: TRBJ1-1; DNA: TGTGCCAGCAGTTCCGACTCCGGGACAGGGAACACTGAAGCTTTCTTT; CDR3: CASSSDSGTGNTEAFF
V: TRBV6-1; size: many; D: -; J: TRBJ2-1; DNA: TGTGCCAGCAGCATACTCGAGCAGTTCTTC; CDR3: CASSILEQFF
V: TRBV27; size: -; D: -; J: TRBJ1-1; DNA: TGTGCCAGCAGTTTATTAGGGCGACCTGAAGCTTTCTTT; CDR3: CASSLLGRPEAFF
V: TRBV20-1; size: -; D: -; J: TRBJ2-7; DNA: TGCAGTGCTAGATTGGGGGCCGAGCAGTACTTC; CDR3: CSARLGAEQYF
V: TRBV4-1; size: -; D: -; J: TRBJ2-7; DNA: TGCGCCAGCAGCCCTCACAGGGTATTAGACTACGAGCAGTACTTC; CDR3: CASSPHRVLDYEQYF
V: TRBV5-4; size: -; D: -; J: TRBJ1-2; DNA: TGTGCCAGCAGCTTGGATGGGGGTGATTATGGCTACACCTTC; CDR3: CASSLDGGDYGYTF
V: TRBV6-1; size: -; D: -; J: TRBJ1-2; DNA: TGTGCCAGCAGTGAAGCGCGTAGTACCTATGGCTACACCTTC; CDR3: CASSEARSTYGYTF
V: TRBV5-4; size: few; D: -; J: TRBJ2-3; DNA: TGTGCCAGCAGCCCGCCTAGCAGGGCGGCAGATACGCAGTATTTT; CDR3: CASSPPSRAADTQYF
V: TRBV23-1; size: -; D: TRBD2; J: TRBJ2-7; DNA: TGCGCCAGCAGTCAGGGAGCGGGAGGCCGCCTGATGGACGAGCAGTACTTC; CDR3: CASSQGAGGRLMDEQYF
V: TRBV28; size: few; D: TRBD1; J: TRBJ2-7; DNA: TGTGCCAGCAGTTTAATCGCCAGGGGGCACTACGAGCAGTACTTC; CDR3: CASSLIARGHYEQYF
V: TRBV30; size: once; D: -; J: TRBJ2-5; DNA: TGTGCCTGGAGTGTAAAAGGTACCGAGACCCAGTACTTC; CDR3: CAWSVKGTETQYF
V: TRBV29-1; size: few; D: TRBD1; J: TRBJ2-1; DNA: TGCAGCGTTCGCCCAGGGGGATGGGTCTCCTACAATGAGCAGTTCTTC; CDR3: CSVRPGGWVSYNEQFF
V: TRBV10-3; size: few; D: -; J: TRBJ1-5; DNA: TGTGCCATCAGAGGACAGAACCAGGATCAGCCCCAGCATTTT; CDR3: CAIRGQNQDQPQHF
V: TRBV18; size: -; D: -; J: TRBJ2-7; DNA: TGTGCCAGCTCACCACCGAGTAGATCCTACGAGCAGTACTTC; CDR3: CASSPPSRSYEQYF
V: TRBV5-1; size: once; D: -; J: TRBJ2-1; DNA: TGCGCCAGCAGCTTGGAAGGCGGCAATGAGCAGTTCTTC; CDR3: CASSLEGGNEQFF
V: TRBV6-5; size: -; D: TRBD1; J: TRBJ2-7; DNA: TGTGCCAGCAGCCATGAGACAGGGTCCCACGAGCAGTACTTC; CDR3: CASSHETGSHEQYF
V: TRBV6-1; size: -; D: TRBD1; J: TRBJ2-7; DNA: TGTGCCAGCAGTACCACACCGGGACAGGGGTACGAGCAGTACTTC; CDR3: CASSTTPGQGYEQYF
V: TRBV2; size: few; D: -; J: TRBJ2-1; DNA: TGTGCCAGCAGTGGGATTGGACTGCTCAATGAGCAGTTCTTC; CDR3: CASSGIGLLNEQFF
V: TRBV2; size: -; D: -; J: TRBJ2-1; DNA: TGTGCCAGCAGGGAAAAGTTCTTC; CDR3: CASREKFF
V: TRBV28; size: few; D: -; J: TRBJ2-1; DNA: TGTGCCAGCAGTGACACCGGGGGCCAGTTCTTC; CDR3: CASSDTGGQFF
V: TRBV6-5; size: few; D: -; J: TRBJ2-1; DNA: TGTGCCAGCAGTCCCGCCGGAGGGGGTGAGCAGTTCTTC; CDR3: CASSPAGGGEQFF
V: TRBV18; size: -; D: TRBD1; J: TRBJ2-7; DNA: TGTGCCAGCTCTACCAGGACAGGGGACTACGAGCAGTACTTC; CDR3: CASSTRTGDYEQYF